These 9 T cell receptor beta chains came from one sample sequenced in a study of cytotoxic CD8 clonotypes in ibrutinib-treated CLL. TCRdb keeps only in-frame clones here, not all; method: immunoSEQ multiplex PCR. The sample contains a few hundred thousand clones, about 61% of which appear only once. Sequenced here: PBMCs, sampled after 36 months of ibrutinib treatment. Receptors originate from a human donor with chronic lymphocytic leukemia.

This clone was recorded a few times. This rearrangement joins TRBV27 to TRBJ2-7; possibly TRBD2 for D (6 bases). Germline V gene data show CDR1 as MNHEY and CDR2 as SMNVEV (reference sequence). V dropped 0 bases and J dropped 3 bases, with 6 bases sitting between them. The CDR3 runs to 13 residues. The CDR3 protein is CASSLSGGYEQYF. In nucleotides, the CDR3 is TGTGCCAGCAGTTTATCGGGGGGCTACGAGCAGTACTTC.

The V and J genes are TRBV6-1 and TRBJ2-3, with TRBD2 matching 9 bases. This CDR3 is built from 16 residues. CDR1 is MNHNS and CDR2 is SASEGT in the germline V gene. V was pared by 4 bases and J by 5 bases, with 10 bases of the junction left unmatched. CDR3 bases: TGTGCCAGCAGTGTCACAACGGGACTAGCCATAGATACGCAGTATTTT. The encoded protein is CASSVTTGLAIDTQYF.

CDR3 nucleotides: TGTGCCAGCAGCGCCGGGGCGGGGGCGTATGGCGGCTACACCTTC. It translates to CASSAGAGAYGGYTF. The chain joins TRBV9 to TRBJ1-2; a possible D gene is TRBD1 (6 bases). The germline CDR1 and CDR2 sequences are SGDLS and YYNGEE. The CDR3 covers 15 residues. The ends were cut back, 3 bases at V and 8 bases at J, with 20 bases in the middle.

This chain connects TRBV28 to TRBJ1-4, with D perhaps matching TRBD1 (5 bases). CDR3 size: 11 residues. Germline CDR1 MDHEN, CDR2 SYDVKM. V dropped 2 bases and J dropped 10 bases, with 5 bases sitting between them. The DNA for the CDR3 is TGTGCCAGCAGTTTAGGGGGAAAACTGTTTTTT. Translation: CASSLGGKLFF.

This sequence joins TRBV9 and TRBJ2-2; 9 bases align to TRBD2. The CDR3 consists of 17 residues. CDR1 and CDR2 from the germline V gene are SGDLS and YYNGEE. The V segment lost 4 bases and the J segment 3 bases; nucleotides outside the gene matches: 10. This CDR3 is CASSPLVAGEYTGELFF. The CDR3 bases are TGTGCCAGCAGCCCACTGGTAGCGGGAGAGTACACCGGGGAGCTGTTTTTT.

V is TRBV5-1 and J is TRBJ1-2, with 8 nucleotides matching TRBD1. The germline gives CDR1 SGHRS, CDR2 YFSETQ. V dropped 4 bases and J dropped 2; count of bases not matched to a gene: 10. The CDR3 consists of 16 residues. The DNA for the CDR3 is TGCGCCAGCAGCGTGACGCCGGGACAGGCGAACTATGGCTACACCTTC. Its translation: CASSVTPGQANYGYTF.

This clone was seen a single time. The chain is built from TRBV10-3 and TRBJ2-1; 7 bases map to TRBD2. Germline CDR1 is ENHRY and CDR2 is SYGVKD. This CDR3 region has 17 residues. V trimming: 4 bases; J trimming: 7 bases; junction bases outside the gene matches: 16. The CDR3 DNA reads TGTGCCATCAGTGGACTGTGGGGGAGGGCCTCCGGGAATGAGCAGTTCTTC. Translation gives CAISGLWGRASGNEQFF.

The chain uses TRBV27 and TRBJ2-5; 9 bases align to TRBD2. Per the germline V gene, CDR1 is MNHEY and CDR2 is SMNVEV (reference sequence). The CDR3 totals 13 residues. The V gene end was trimmed by 8 bases and the J gene end by 6 bases; junction bases not matched to a gene: 7. CDR3 region: CASSAGGPQTQYF. CDR3 nucleotides: TGTGCCAGCTCTGCGGGAGGGCCCCAGACCCAGTACTTC.

This clone was found once. CDR3 DNA sequence: TGTGCCAGCAGCTTAAATCCAGGGGACTACGAGCAGTACTTC. It codes for CASSLNPGDYEQYF. V is TRBV7-8 and J is TRBJ2-7, with D perhaps TRBD1 (6 bases). The V end was cut by 2 bases, the J end by 3 bases, with 11 bases between. The CDR3 runs to 14 residues. The germline V gene encodes CDR1 SGHVS and CDR2 FQNEAQ.